Each of the 32 T cell receptor beta chains below was sequenced from the same sample in a study of blood T cells in healthy people across ages. For the second PCR, which ran for roughly 7 to 11 cycles, a sample-barcoded 5' primer and a J-beta primer mix were used. Using its own MiXCR run on the 5' RACE reads, TCRdb lists one record per CDR3 protein. This table holds around 1,800,000 distinct CDR3 sequences, 39% found once. Sequencing was done on a sample of blood. All receptors derive from a human donor in good health.

Only a few counts were recorded for this clonotype. The chain couples TRBV9 to TRBJ2-1, with 7 bases aligning to TRBD2. Trimming removed 4 bases from V and 0 bases from J; junction bases left unmatched: 7. This CDR3 spans 16 amino acids. CDR1 is SGDLS and CDR2 is YYNGEE in the germline V gene. The CDR3 spells CASSPYGGGSYNEQFF. In DNA form, the CDR3 reads TGTGCCAGCAGCCCGTACGGCGGGGGCTCCTACAATGAGCAGTTCTTC.

The V and J genes are TRBV4-2 and TRBJ1-5; 7 nucleotides match TRBD1. CDR1 is LGHNA, CDR2 YNFKEQ, per germline. This CDR3 has 17 residues. J was trimmed by 4 bases and V by 0 bases; bases with no gene match: 9. CDR3 sequence reads: CASSQDRGRGVNQPQHF. CDR3 DNA sequence: TGTGCCAGCAGCCAAGATAGGGGCAGGGGGGTTAATCAGCCCCAGCATTTT.

This clonotype was seen more than once but under ten times. The rearrangement joins TRBV12-3 or TRBV12-4 to TRBJ2-5; no reliable D call. Between the trimmed V and J ends, which lost 7 bases and 3 bases, there was a span of 3 bases. This CDR3 spans 10 amino acids. This CDR3 reads CASKKETQYF. CDR3 coding DNA: TGTGCCAGCAAAAAAGAGACCCAGTACTTC.

The chain has TRBV21-1 and TRBJ2-3; no DNA check was done on the table's D call, TRBD2. TRBV21-1 counts as a pseudogene. The CDR3 consists of 14 residues. DNA for the CDR3: TGTGCCAGCAGCAAGGGAGAAGGCACAGATACGCAGTATTTT. Amino acid sequence: CASSKGEGTDTQYF.

This clonotype turned up a few times. V and J are TRBV4-2 and TRBJ2-1; 14 nucleotides match TRBD2. V lost 3 bases to trimming and J lost 7 bases; unmatched junction nucleotides: 5. The V gene's germline CDR1 is LGHNA and CDR2 YNFKEQ. The CDR3 has 16 amino acids. The CDR3 region is CASSQAGLAGANEQFF. DNA of the CDR3: TGTGCCAGCAGCCAGGCGGGACTAGCGGGGGCTAATGAGCAGTTCTTC.

This clonotype turned up a few times. The gene calls are TRBV9 and TRBJ2-7, with D perhaps matching TRBD1 (5 bases). Looked up from germline, CDR1 is SGDLS and CDR2 is YYNGEE. V gave up 3 bases and J gave up 2 bases, with 15 bases separating them. This CDR3 is 15 amino acids long. The CDR3 DNA reads as TGTGCCAGCAGCGCTCGCCCTGACAGTACCTACGAGCAGTACTTC. Its translation: CASSARPDSTYEQYF.

The gene calls are TRBV29-1 and TRBJ2-5; D may correspond to TRBD1 or TRBD2 (5 bases each). V dropped 4 bases and J dropped 5 bases, with 17 bases sitting between them. The CDR3 has 14 residues. Per the germline V gene, CDR1 is SQVTM and CDR2 is ANQGSEA. CDR3 loop: CSVGIGRGRETQYF. The DNA for the CDR3 is TGCAGCGTTGGGATAGGACGGGGACGGGAGACCCAGTACTTC.

This clonotype was detected once. An end of the junction does not agree with germline; a read error may underlie this. The J gene is TRBJ2-2, the V gene TRBV9; 8 bases align to TRBD2. CDR3 length: 16 amino acids. Germline V gene lookup returns CDR1 SGDLS and CDR2 YYNGEE. CDR3 sequence: CVSSGSGGANTGELFF. The CDR3 region has the DNA TGTGTCAGCAGCGGATCCGGGGGGGCCAACACCGGGGAGCTGTTTTTT.

There are many counts of this clonotype. The chain couples TRBV27 to TRBJ2-4; D gene unclear. Trimming removed 3 bases from V and 8 bases from J, with 11 bases in between. The CDR3 covers 13 residues. CDR1 is MNHEY, CDR2 SMNVEV, per germline (reference sequence). The CDR3 DNA is TGTGCCAGCAGTTTTGGGGTTTGGGACATTCAGTACTTC. It encodes CASSFGVWDIQYF.

This clonotype was counted at least ten times. Its ends do not fully match the called genes, so a read error is possible. The J gene is TRBJ1-1, the V gene TRBV5-1; 9 nucleotides match TRBD1. This CDR3 has 14 amino acids. Per the germline V gene, CDR1 is SGHRS and CDR2 is YFSETQ. This chain's CDR3 is CASSLDRGNTEAFF. In DNA form, the CDR3 reads TGTGCCAGCAGTTTGGACAGGGGGAACACTGAAGCTTTCTTT.

The chain links TRBV6-4 to TRBJ2-1; tentatively, D is TRBD1 or TRBD2 (5 bases each). Germline CDR1 is MRHNA and CDR2 is SNTAGT. The CDR3 runs to 14 residues. Trimming took 6 bases from V and 6 from J, leaving 15 bases between them. DNA for the CDR3: TGTGCCAGCAGGGGGTTTCGGGGCGGCAATGAGCAGTTCTTC. It codes for CASRGFRGGNEQFF.

This clonotype was seen once. The chain employs TRBV5-1 and TRBJ2-3; D uncertain. The CDR3 is 17 residues long. Looked up from germline, CDR1 is SGHRS and CDR2 is YFSETQ. Between the trimmed V and J ends, which lost 1 base and 2 bases, there was a span of 17 bases. CDR3 nucleotide sequence: TGCGCCAGCAGCTTGTATCCCACAGCAGCCCTCACAGATACGCAGTATTTT. Protein: CASSLYPTAALTDTQYF.

The DNA of the CDR3 is TGTGCCAGCAGTATCCAACCTGGGGGACAGGGGGACAATGAGCAGTTCTTC. Translation: CASSIQPGGQGDNEQFF. The gene calls are TRBV6-1 and TRBJ2-1; 11 bases align to TRBD1. The V gene end was trimmed by 5 bases and the J gene end by 5 bases; junction bases not matched to a gene: 11. Germline CDR1 MNHNS, CDR2 SASEGT. This CDR3 spans 17 amino acids.

The V and J genes are TRBV29-1 and TRBJ1-1; 11 bases map to TRBD1. Germline loops: CDR1 SQVTM, CDR2 ANQGSEA. Trimming cost V 6 bases and J 0 bases; bases outside gene matches: 6. This CDR3 has 15 residues. The CDR3 loop reads CSVPDRGLMNTEAFF. Here the CDR3 DNA reads TGCAGCGTCCCGGACAGGGGGCTCATGAACACTGAAGCTTTCTTT.

The table lists this clonotype with a few counts. This chain joins TRBV7-2 and TRBJ2-7; D is unclear. Germline CDR1 SGHTA, CDR2 FQGNSA. This CDR3 is 12 amino acids long. The V and J ends lost 3 bases and 9 bases respectively, with 12 bases between them. The CDR3 spells CASSFGWWGQYF. CDR3 DNA sequence: TGTGCCAGCAGCTTCGGTTGGTGGGGGCAGTACTTC.

This chain joins TRBV4-3 and TRBJ2-1; TRBD1 matches 12 bases. The CDR3 is 15 residues long. The germline V gene has CDR1 LGHNA and CDR2 YSLEER. The trim removed 4 bases at V and 8 bases at J, leaving 6 bases unmatched. DNA of the CDR3: TGCGCCAGCAGCCCGGGACAGGGGGCTAGATATGAGCAGTTCTTC. Encoded protein: CASSPGQGARYEQFF.

This clonotype was picked up one time. The rearrangement links TRBV24-1 to TRBJ2-1; possibly TRBD2 for D (6 bases). Trimming removed 4 bases at V and 0 bases at J, with 12 bases between. The CDR3 sequence is 16 residues long. CDR1 KGHDR and CDR2 SFDVKD come from the germline V gene. The CDR3 loop reads CATSDRGATSYNEQFF. The CDR3 region has the DNA TGTGCCACCAGTGACCGCGGGGCGACCTCCTACAATGAGCAGTTCTTC.

The rearrangement joins TRBV6-2 or TRBV6-3 to TRBJ2-1, with D perhaps matching TRBD1 (5 bases). The DNA end is a closer match to TRBJ2-7, so the J assignment may be wrong. This CDR3 spans 15 amino acids. Germline V gives CDR1 MNHEY, CDR2 SVGEGT. The DNA of the CDR3 is TGTGCCAGCAGTTACTCGAGACAGCCCACCTACGAGCAGTACTTC. The encoded protein is CASSYSRQPTYEQYF.

V gene TRBV5-5 combines with J gene TRBJ2-4, with a weak D call TRBD1 (6 bases). Germline CDR1 reads SGHKS; CDR2 reads YYEKEE (reference sequence). Trimming took off 3 bases at V and 8 bases at J, with 15 bases between the two ends. The CDR3 totals 14 residues. Here the CDR3 DNA reads TGTGCCAGCAGCTCTGCATGGGGGCGAGACATTCAGTACTTC. It translates to CASSSAWGRDIQYF.

V gene TRBV9 combines with J gene TRBJ2-1, with D possibly TRBD1 on 5 matching bases. Germline lookup yields CDR1 SGDLS and CDR2 YYNGEE. The CDR3 covers 17 residues. V was clipped by 0 bases and J by 3 bases, with 16 bases between them. The CDR3 sequence is CASSVEARVDYYNEQFF. CDR3 coding DNA: TGTGCCAGCAGCGTAGAAGCCAGGGTCGATTACTACAATGAGCAGTTCTTC.

The chain recombines TRBV7-9 with TRBJ2-1, with D unclear. Trimming took off 5 bases at V and 8 bases at J, with 10 bases between the two ends. Germline CDR1 is SEHNR and CDR2 is FQNEAQ (reference sequence). This CDR3 is built from 12 residues. The CDR3 loop reads CASSGRPYEQFF. For the CDR3, the DNA is TGTGCCAGCAGCGGAAGGCCTTATGAGCAGTTCTTC. Complete variable domain (other parts from reference TRBV7-9 and TRBJ2-1): DTGVSQNPRHKITKRGQNVTFRCDPISEHNRLYWYRQTLGQGPEFLTYFQNEAQLEKSRLLSDRFSAERPKGSFSTLEIQRTEQGDSAMYLCASSGRPYEQFFGPGTRLTVL.

This clonotype was counted many times. CDR3 nucleotides: TGCAGCGTTGGTGGTCTTGCCACAGATACGCAGTATTTT. This sequence encodes CSVGGLATDTQYF. This chain connects TRBV29-1 to TRBJ2-3; D call uncertain. Looked up from germline, CDR1 is SQVTM and CDR2 is ANQGSEA. CDR3 length equals 13 residues. The V and J ends lost 4 bases and 2 bases respectively, with 10 bases between them.

A note on this clonotype: A much larger clone lies one base from this, so it may be a read error. V gene TRBV11-2 combines with J gene TRBJ2-1, with D maybe TRBD2 (6 bases). Germline V gene sequence: CDR1 SGHAT, CDR2 FQNNGV. The CDR3 has 16 residues. The DNA for the CDR3 is TGTGCCAGCAGTCGACGCGGGGATACCTCCTACAATGTGCAGTTCTTC. Translated, it gives CASSRRGDTSYNVQFF. Full variable domain (missing parts from reference TRBV11-2 and TRBJ2-1): EAGVAQSPRYKIIEKRQSVAFWCNPISGHATLYWYQQILGQGPKLLIQFQNNGVVDDSQLPKDRFSAERLKGVDSTLKIQPAKLEDSAVYLCASSRRGDTSYNVQFFGPGTRLTVL.

The gene calls are TRBV10-3 and TRBJ1-1, with TRBD1 matching over 8 bases. The V gene's germline CDR1 is ENHRY and CDR2 SYGVKD. The CDR3 contains 15 residues. The junction had 3 bases not matched to a gene; V was cut back by 3 bases and J by 0 bases. In DNA form, the CDR3 reads TGTGCCATCAGTGAACAGGGGGTCATGAACACTGAAGCTTTCTTT. This encodes CAISEQGVMNTEAFF.

The rearrangement links TRBV9 to TRBJ2-7, with D possibly matching TRBD2 (6 bases). The germline V and J ends were trimmed by 7 bases and 6 bases, with 17 bases remaining between them. Germline assignment: CDR1 SGDLS and CDR2 YYNGEE. The CDR3 has 13 amino acids. The CDR3 sequence is CASGGDSGGEQYF. The CDR3 coding sequence is TGTGCCAGCGGCGGGGACTCGGGTGGCGAGCAGTACTTC.

On this clonotype itself: A single base separates this from a much larger clone, so it may be a read error. The chain employs TRBV29-1 and TRBJ2-5; tentative D call: TRBD1 (5 bases). Germline V lookup: CDR1 SQVTM, CDR2 ANQGSEA. CDR3 length equals 15 residues. Between the trimmed V and J ends, which lost 1 base and 3 bases, there was a span of 15 bases. The CDR3 bases are TGCAGCGTTGAAGGTCCTAGGACACCCAAAGAGACCCAGTACTTC. Translating gives CSVEGPRTPKETQYF.

Many counts were recorded for this clonotype. The chain is built from TRBV6-5 and TRBJ2-4, with D unresolved. Germline assignment: CDR1 MNHEY and CDR2 SVGAGI. The CDR3 is 16 amino acids. Trimming stripped 0 bases from V and 0 bases from J, with 9 bases between. CDR3 sequence: CASSYSGNLAKNIQYF. The CDR3 DNA follows: TGTGCCAGCAGTTACTCAGGGAATTTAGCCAAAAACATTCAGTACTTC.

This clonotype was detected a few times. The rearrangement uses TRBV6-6 and TRBJ2-3; perhaps TRBD1 as D (6 bases). Germline CDR1 MNHNY, CDR2 SVGAGI (reference sequence). The CDR3 spans 15 residues. Trimming removed 0 bases at V and 8 bases at J, with 15 bases between. The DNA for the CDR3 is TGTGCCAGCAGTTACTCGAATCAACGCAGGGGTACGCAGTATTTT. Translated, it gives CASSYSNQRRGTQYF.

The chain couples TRBV9 to TRBJ2-4, with D possibly being TRBD1 (6 bases). V dropped 7 bases and J dropped 13 bases, with 21 bases sitting between them. The germline CDR1 and CDR2 sequences are SGDLS and YYNGEE. There are 13 residues in the CDR3. DNA of the CDR3: TGTGCCAGCGGATCAGGGGTTAACAATGAGCAGTACTTC. It is translated as CASGSGVNNEQYF.

The V gene is TRBV20-1, the J gene TRBJ2-1, with TRBD2 as a possible D gene (7 bases). CDR1 is DFQATT and CDR2 is SNEGSKA in the germline V gene (reference sequence). Between the trimmed V and J ends, which lost 0 bases and 6 bases, there was a span of 24 bases. This CDR3 is 18 amino acids long. CDR3 nucleotides: TGCAGTGCTAGAGATGTCGGGAGGATGCAGGGGATGGGCAATGAGCAGTTCTTC. Translating gives CSARDVGRMQGMGNEQFF.

About this clonotype itself: The junction departs from the called germline gene at one end, perhaps through a read error. V gene TRBV7-8 combines with J gene TRBJ1-2, with 7 bases that match TRBD1. This CDR3 comprises 12 residues. Germline CDR1 SGHVS, CDR2 FQNEAQ. CDR3 nucleotide sequence: TGTACCAGCAGCTCCAGACAGGGAGGCTACACCTTC. Its translation: CTSSSRQGGYTF.

This clonotype was detected only once. J is TRBJ1-2 and V is TRBV12-3 or TRBV12-4; D not resolved. V was shortened by 5 bases and J by 0 bases, with 19 bases between the two germline ends. The CDR3 length is 17 residues. CDR3 nucleotides: TGTGCCAGCAGTCTCGGGGTACTCCTTACTTCTAACTATGGCTACACCTTC. Its translation: CASSLGVLLTSNYGYTF.